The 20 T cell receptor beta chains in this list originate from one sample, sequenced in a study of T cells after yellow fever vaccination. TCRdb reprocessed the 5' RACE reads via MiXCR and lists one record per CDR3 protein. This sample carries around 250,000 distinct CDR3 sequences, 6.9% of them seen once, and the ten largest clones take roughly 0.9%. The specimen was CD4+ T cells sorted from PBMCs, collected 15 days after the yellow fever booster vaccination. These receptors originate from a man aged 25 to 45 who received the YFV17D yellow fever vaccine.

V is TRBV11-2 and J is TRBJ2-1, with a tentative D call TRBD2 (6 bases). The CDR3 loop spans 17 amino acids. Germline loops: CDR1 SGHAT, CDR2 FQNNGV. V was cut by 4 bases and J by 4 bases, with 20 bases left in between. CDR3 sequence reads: CASSWGVGVRGYNEQFF. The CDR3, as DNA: TGTGCCAGCAGCTGGGGGGTCGGCGTGAGGGGATACAATGAGCAGTTCTTC. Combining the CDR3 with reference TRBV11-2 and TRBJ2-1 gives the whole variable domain EAGVAQSPRYKIIEKRQSVAFWCNPISGHATLYWYQQILGQGPKLLIQFQNNGVVDDSQLPKDRFSAERLKGVDSTLKIQPAKLEDSAVYLCASSWGVGVRGYNEQFFGPGTRLTVL.

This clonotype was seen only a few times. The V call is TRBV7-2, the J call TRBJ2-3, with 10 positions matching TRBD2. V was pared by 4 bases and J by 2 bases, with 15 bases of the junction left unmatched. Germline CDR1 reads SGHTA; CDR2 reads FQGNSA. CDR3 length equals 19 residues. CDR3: CASSSSVASGRHDTDTQYF. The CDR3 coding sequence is TGTGCCAGCAGCTCTAGCGTGGCTAGCGGGAGACACGACACAGATACGCAGTATTTT.

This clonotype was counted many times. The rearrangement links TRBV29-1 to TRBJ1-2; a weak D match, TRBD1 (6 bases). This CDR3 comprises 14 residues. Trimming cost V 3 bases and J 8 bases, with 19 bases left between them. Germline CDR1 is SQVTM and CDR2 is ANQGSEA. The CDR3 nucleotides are TGCAGCGTTGAGCTACAGGGAGCGGGGCCGGGCTACACCTTC. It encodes CSVELQGAGPGYTF.

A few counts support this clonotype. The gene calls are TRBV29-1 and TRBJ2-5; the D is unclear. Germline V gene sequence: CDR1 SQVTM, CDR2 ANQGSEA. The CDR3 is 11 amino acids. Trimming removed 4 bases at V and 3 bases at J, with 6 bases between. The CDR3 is CSVGREETQYF. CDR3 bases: TGCAGCGTTGGTAGAGAAGAGACCCAGTACTTC.

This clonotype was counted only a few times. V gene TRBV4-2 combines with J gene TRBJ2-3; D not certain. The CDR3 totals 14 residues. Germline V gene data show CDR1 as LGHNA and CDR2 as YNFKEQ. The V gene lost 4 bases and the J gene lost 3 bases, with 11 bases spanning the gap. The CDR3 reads CASSPSFRTDTQYF. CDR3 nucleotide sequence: TGTGCCAGCAGCCCCTCCTTTCGAACAGATACGCAGTATTTT.

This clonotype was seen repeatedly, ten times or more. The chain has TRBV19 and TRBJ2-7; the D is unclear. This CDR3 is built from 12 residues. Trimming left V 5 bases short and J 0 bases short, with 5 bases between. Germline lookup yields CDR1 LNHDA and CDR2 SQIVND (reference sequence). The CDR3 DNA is TGTGCCAGTAGTTGGAACTCCTACGAGCAGTACTTC. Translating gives CASSWNSYEQYF.

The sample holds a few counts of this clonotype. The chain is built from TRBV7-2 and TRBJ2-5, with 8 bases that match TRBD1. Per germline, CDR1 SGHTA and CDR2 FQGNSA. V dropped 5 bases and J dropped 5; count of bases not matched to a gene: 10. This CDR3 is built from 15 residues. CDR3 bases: TGTGCCAGCAGCCCTACCAGGGGGCCCGGGGAGACCCAGTACTTC. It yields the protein CASSPTRGPGETQYF.

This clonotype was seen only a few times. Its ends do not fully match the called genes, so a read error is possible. The DNA for the CDR3 is TGTGCCAGCAGCGTAGTTCCTAGCGGGGGAGGGGGCAATGGGCAGTTCTTC. Translating gives CASSVVPSGGGGNGQFF. The V and J genes are TRBV9 and TRBJ2-1, with 10 bases matching TRBD2. CDR3 length: 17 residues. The germline CDR1 and CDR2 sequences are SGDLS and YYNGEE.

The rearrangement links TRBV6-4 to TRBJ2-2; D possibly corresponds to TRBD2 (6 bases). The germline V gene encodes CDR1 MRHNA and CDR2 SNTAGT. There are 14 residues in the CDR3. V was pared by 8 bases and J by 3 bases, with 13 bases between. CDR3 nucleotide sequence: TGTGCCAGCGGGAATAGCGGTTACACCGGGGAGCTGTTTTTT. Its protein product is CASGNSGYTGELFF.

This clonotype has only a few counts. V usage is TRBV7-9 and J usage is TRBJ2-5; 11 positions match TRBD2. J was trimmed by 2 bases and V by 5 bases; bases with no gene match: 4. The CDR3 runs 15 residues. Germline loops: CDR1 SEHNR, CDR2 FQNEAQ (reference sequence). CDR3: CASSLGLAAQETQYF. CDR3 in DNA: TGTGCCAGCAGCCTGGGACTAGCGGCTCAAGAGACCCAGTACTTC.

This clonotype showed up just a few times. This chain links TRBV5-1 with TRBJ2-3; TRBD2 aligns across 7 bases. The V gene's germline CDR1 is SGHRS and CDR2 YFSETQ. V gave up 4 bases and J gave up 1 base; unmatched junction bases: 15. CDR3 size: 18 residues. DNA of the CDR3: TGCGCCAGCAGCCTAAGACGGCGGGGCGGGAGTGGCACAGATACGCAGTATTTT. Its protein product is CASSLRRRGGSGTDTQYF.

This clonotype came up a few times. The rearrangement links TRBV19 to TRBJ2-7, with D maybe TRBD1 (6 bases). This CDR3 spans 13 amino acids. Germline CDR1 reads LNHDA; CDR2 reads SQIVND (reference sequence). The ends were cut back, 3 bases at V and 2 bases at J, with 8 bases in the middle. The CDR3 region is CASSITGTYEQYF. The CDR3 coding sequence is TGTGCCAGTAGTATCACAGGGACCTACGAGCAGTACTTC.

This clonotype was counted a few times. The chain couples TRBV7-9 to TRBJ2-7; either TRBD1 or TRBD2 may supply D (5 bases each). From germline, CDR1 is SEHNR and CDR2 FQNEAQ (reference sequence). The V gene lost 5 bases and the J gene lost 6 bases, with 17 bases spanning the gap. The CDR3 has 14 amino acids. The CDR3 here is CASSAGTPPVEQYF. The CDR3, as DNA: TGTGCCAGCAGCGCCGGGACGCCCCCCGTCGAGCAGTACTTC.

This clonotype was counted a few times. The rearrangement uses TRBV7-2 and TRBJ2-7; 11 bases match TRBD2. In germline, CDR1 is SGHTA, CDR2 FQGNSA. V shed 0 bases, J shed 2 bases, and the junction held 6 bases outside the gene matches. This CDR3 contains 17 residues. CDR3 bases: TGTGCCAGCAGCTTAGCTCTCACTAGCGGGGGAGCCTACGAGCAGTACTTC. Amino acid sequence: CASSLALTSGGAYEQYF.

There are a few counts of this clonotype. The CDR3 nucleotides read TGTGCCAGCAGGGGGGCAAAAGGACTAGCGGGAAATGAGCAGTTCTTC. Its translation: CASRGAKGLAGNEQFF. This chain joins TRBV6-2 or TRBV6-3 and TRBJ2-1; 12 nucleotides line up with TRBD2. The V gene's germline CDR1 is MNHEY and CDR2 SVGEGT. This CDR3 spans 16 amino acids. V lost 6 bases to trimming and J lost 7 bases; unmatched junction nucleotides: 10.

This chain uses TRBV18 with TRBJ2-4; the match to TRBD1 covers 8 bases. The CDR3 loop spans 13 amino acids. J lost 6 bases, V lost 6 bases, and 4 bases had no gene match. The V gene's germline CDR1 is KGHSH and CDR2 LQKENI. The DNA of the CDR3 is TGTGCCAGCTCTCCTACAGGGGGAAACATTCAGTACTTC. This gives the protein CASSPTGGNIQYF.

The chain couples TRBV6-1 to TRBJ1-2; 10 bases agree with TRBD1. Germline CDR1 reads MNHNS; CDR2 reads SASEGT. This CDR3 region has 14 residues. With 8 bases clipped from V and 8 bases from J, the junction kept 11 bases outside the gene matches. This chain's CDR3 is CASRETGGGRGYTF. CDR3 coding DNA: TGTGCCAGCCGCGAGACAGGGGGCGGACGCGGCTACACCTTC.

CDR3 sequence: CASSGRASGRSNEQFF. The CDR3, as DNA: TGCGCCAGCAGTGGACGGGCTAGCGGGAGGTCCAATGAGCAGTTCTTC. J is TRBJ2-1 and V is TRBV10-1, with 11 bases identical to TRBD2. Germline CDR1 and CDR2: WNHNN and SYGVQD (reference sequence). The CDR3 loop spans 16 amino acids. The trim removed 4 bases at V and 6 bases at J, leaving 8 bases unmatched.

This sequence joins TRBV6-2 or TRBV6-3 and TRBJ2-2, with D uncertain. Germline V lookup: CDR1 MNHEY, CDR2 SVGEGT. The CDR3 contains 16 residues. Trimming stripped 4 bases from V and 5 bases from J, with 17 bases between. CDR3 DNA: TGTGCCAGCAGTTGGTCCCGAGGCGTCGAAACCGGGGAGCTGTTTTTT. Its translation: CASSWSRGVETGELFF.

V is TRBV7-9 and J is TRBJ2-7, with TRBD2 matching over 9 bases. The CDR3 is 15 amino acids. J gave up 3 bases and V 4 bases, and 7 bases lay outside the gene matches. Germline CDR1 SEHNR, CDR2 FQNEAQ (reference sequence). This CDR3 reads CASSYRLAGNYEQYF. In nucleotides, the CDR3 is TGTGCCAGCAGCTATAGGCTAGCGGGGAACTACGAGCAGTACTTC.